These T cell receptor beta chains were read from a single sample in a study of T-cell memory formation after mild COVID-19. MiXCR, applied by TCRdb to the 5' RACE reads, yields one record per CDR3 protein. Among approximately 500,000 distinct CDR3 sequences listed, roughly 23% were seen once. The sequenced sample was PBMCs or a T cell subset sorted from them (not recorded which). Every receptor here comes from an adult woman who had mild COVID-19 (a few samples of this study predate the infection). Cell type and time point are not known. Both conserved end residues are part of each CDR3. A D gene is named only where the DNA matches it firmly. Part of the rows lack a size; the others show once, few, many or a class for expanded clones.

abundance,v_gene,j_gene,d_gene,CDR3aa,CDR3nt
-,TRBV7-2,TRBJ1-3,-,CASSLAGWGRSSGNTIYF,TGTGCCAGCAGCTTAGCGGGGTGGGGTCGAAGCTCTGGAAACACCATATATTTT
-,TRBV29-1,TRBJ1-1,TRBD1,CSAKQGARTEAFF,TGCAGCGCCAAACAGGGGGCGCGCACTGAAGCTTTCTTT
many,TRBV7-2,TRBJ2-3,-,CASSRLFTDTQYF,TGTGCCAGCAGCAGGCTGTTTACAGATACGCAGTATTTT
many,TRBV12-3/TRBV12-4,TRBJ1-2,-,CASSLTDYGYTF,TGTGCCAGCAGTTTGACGGACTATGGCTACACCTTC
many,TRBV3-1,TRBJ2-3,-,CASSQDQSRTDTQYF,TGTGCCAGCAGCCAAGATCAATCGCGCACAGATACGCAGTATTTT
few,TRBV27,TRBJ2-1,-,CASSLEWRGGNEQFF,TGTGCCAGCAGTTTAGAGTGGAGGGGGGGGAATGAGCAGTTCTTC
-,TRBV24-1,TRBJ2-1,TRBD1,CATSDSPPGGEKSSYNEQFF,TGTGCCACCAGTGATAGCCCCCCAGGGGGCGAGAAGAGCTCCTACAATGAGCAGTTCTTC
-,TRBV9,TRBJ1-4,-,CASSISWGNEKLFF,TGTGCCAGCAGCATATCGTGGGGGAATGAAAAACTGTTTTTT
-,TRBV11-2,TRBJ1-2,-,CASSLGEIGGYTF,TGTGCCAGCAGCTTAGGAGAGATAGGTGGCTACACCTTC
-,TRBV18,TRBJ2-2,-,CASSISESYTGELFF,TGTGCCAGCTCAATTTCAGAATCCTACACCGGGGAGCTGTTTTTT
few,TRBV7-9,TRBJ1-1,-,CASSYIQGGRTEAFF,TGTGCCAGCAGCTATATCCAGGGAGGTCGCACTGAAGCTTTCTTT
-,TRBV5-1,TRBJ2-7,-,CASSPRGTSLDEQYF,TGCGCCAGCAGCCCTAGAGGCACTAGTCTCGACGAGCAGTACTTC
few,TRBV3-1,TRBJ2-7,TRBD2,CASSRDYASYEQYF,TGTGCCAGCAGCCGGGACTACGCGAGCTACGAGCAGTACTTC
-,TRBV29-1,TRBJ1-2,-,CSVPEGESYGYTF,TGCAGCGTTCCCGAAGGGGAGTCCTATGGCTACACCTTC
few,TRBV27,TRBJ2-5,-,CASSFGGFQETQYF,TGTGCCAGCAGTTTCGGGGGATTCCAAGAGACCCAGTACTTC
few,TRBV4-1,TRBJ1-5,-,CASSQGVRSGLQPQHF,TGCGCCAGCAGCCAAGGGGTGCGTTCCGGGCTTCAGCCCCAGCATTTT
-,TRBV5-5,TRBJ2-3,-,CASSLAGVPRTDTQYF,TGTGCCAGCAGCTTGGCCGGAGTGCCCCGCACAGATACGCAGTATTTT
many,TRBV7-9,TRBJ2-7,TRBD2,CASSSGTNDYEQYF,TGTGCCAGCAGCTCCGGGACTAACGACTACGAGCAGTACTTC
many,TRBV7-9,TRBJ2-7,-,CASSLAGAYEQYF,TGTGCCAGCAGCTTAGCAGGGGCCTACGAGCAGTACTTC
few,TRBV29-1,TRBJ1-2,TRBD1,CSVADRGRRGYTF,TGCAGCGTTGCAGACAGGGGGCGACGAGGCTACACCTTC
-,TRBV12-3/TRBV12-4,TRBJ2-3,-,CASSLVSTSTDTQYF,TGTGCCAGCAGTCTTGTCAGCACTAGCACAGATACGCAGTATTTT
-,TRBV20-1,TRBJ2-5,TRBD2,CSASEWGSGIQETQYF,TGCAGTGCTAGCGAATGGGGTAGCGGGATCCAAGAGACCCAGTACTTC
few,TRBV2,TRBJ1-1,-,CASSSGPTYPEAFF,TGTGCCAGCAGTTCGGGCCCAACGTATCCCGAAGCTTTCTTT
-,TRBV12-3/TRBV12-4,TRBJ1-2,-,CASTLGGIPYGYTF,TGTGCCAGCACCCTTGGTGGGATACCGTATGGCTACACCTTC
few,TRBV3-1,TRBJ2-7,TRBD2,CASSLSGGASEQYF,TGTGCCAGCAGCCTTAGCGGGGGGGCGTCCGAGCAGTACTTC
-,TRBV6-2/TRBV6-3,TRBJ2-3,-,CASHRDPLGDTQYF,TGTGCCAGTCACCGGGACCCTCTGGGAGATACGCAGTATTTT
-,TRBV5-6,TRBJ2-3,-,CASRMVFSSTDTQYF,TGTGCCAGCAGAATGGTGTTCTCCAGCACAGATACGCAGTATTTT
few,TRBV12-3/TRBV12-4,TRBJ2-3,TRBD1,CASSQSQGADTQYF,TGTGCCAGCAGCCAATCTCAGGGGGCAGATACGCAGTATTTT